A selection of T cell receptor beta chains follows, all from one sample in a study of response to subunit inactivated influenza vaccine. TCRdb reprocessed the RT-PCR reads via MiXCR and lists one record per CDR3 protein. This table holds 150,000 or so distinct CDR3 sequences, around a tenth found once. Sequenced material: CD8+ T cells sorted from PBMCs, taken approximately 25 months after vaccination. Receptor source: a man between 50 and 70 years old who received an inactivated influenza vaccine. Each CDR3 is given with its conserved first and last residue.

J gene	V gene	CDR3 protein
TRBJ2-4	TRBV19	CASGDPGQEKNIQYF
TRBJ2-1	TRBV18	CASLTSATYNEQFF
TRBJ1-5	TRBV27	CASSRWGEAGSPQHF
TRBJ2-2	TRBV4-1	CASSQGIGGELFF
TRBJ2-5	TRBV19	CASSIGGRLETQYF
TRBJ2-7	TRBV4-1	CASSQGQDTYEQYF
TRBJ2-5	TRBV7-9	CASSPRTAQETQYF
TRBJ1-6	TRBV4-2	CASSQDPSRSSYNSPLHF
TRBJ1-3	TRBV12-3/TRBV12-4	CASSLGGVSGNTIYF
TRBJ2-3	TRBV10-3	CAISGSAADTQYF
TRBJ2-5	TRBV6-2/TRBV6-3	CASSSAGGFLQETQYF
TRBJ1-5	TRBV6-1	CASSVRGERGNQPQHF
TRBJ2-3	TRBV5-6	CASSLEELGTDTQYF
TRBJ2-3	TRBV15	CATSRDPVLDTDTQYF
TRBJ2-1	TRBV7-8	CASSLVVSGINEQFF
TRBJ2-1	TRBV4-2	CASSQGALGLNEQFF
TRBJ2-1	TRBV4-2	CASSQGQGSYNEQFF
TRBJ1-1	TRBV6-2/TRBV6-3	CASIRKENTEAFF